This entry features one T cell receptor (beta chain) sequence. Its antigen is unknown. This entry belongs to a study of T cell repertoires in cytomegalovirus infection. Study details: Signatures in public TCR beta sequences pointed to both CMV infection and matching HLA type.

General study points: CMV-specific TCR beta clonotypes restricted by HLA-C dominated the ex vivo response.

The CDR3 runs to 15 residues. The V and J ends lost 3 bases and 0 bases respectively, with 9 bases between them. The germline CDR1 and CDR2 sequences are SGHRS and YFSETQ. In TCRdb, the reads were re-called with MiXCR into one record per CDR3 protein. The data contain approximately 83,000 distinct CDR3 sequences, approximately 24% of them singletons. The sequence was obtained from a human donor in good health (CMV status not recorded). Some clones in this sample may be carry-over from other donors' samples. V usage is TRBV5-1 and J usage is TRBJ1-4; perhaps TRBD1 as D (5 bases). Sequencing used CD8+ T cells from cultured PBMCs, obtained from culture after CMV antigen stimulation. The CDR3 DNA reads TGCGCCAGCAGCTGGGACGGGACAACTAATGAAAAACTGTTTTTT. Its translation: CASSWDGTTNEKLFF.